The sequence of this TCR beta chain was determined in a study of identical twins' blood T cells. This clonotype has a handful of counts. Authors' data handling: Each donor had about 85,000 to nearly 500,000 clonotypes. MiXCR was run by TCRdb on the 5' RACE reads, yielding one entry per CDR3 protein. None of the V and J calls come from the authors' own analysis; TCRdb made them. The sample comprises 350,000 to 400,000 distinct CDR3 sequences, about 28% of which are singletons, and roughly 5.5% rests with the top ten. CDR3 length: 14 amino acids. Trimming stripped 3 bases from V and 1 base from J, with 9 bases between. Germline loops: CDR1 PRHDT, CDR2 FYEKMQ (reference sequence).

Sequenced: PBMCs. This TCR derives from a woman aged 18-55 years in good health. The genes are TRBV13 and TRBJ1-1; D might be TRBD1 (5 bases). CDR3 nucleotides: TGTGCCAGCAGCTTCCAACAGGAGAACACTGAAGCTTTCTTT. It encodes CASSFQQENTEAFF.